This record looks at one T cell receptor beta chain sequence and its context. This sample was taken from a study of T cell changes during pregnancy in multiple sclerosis. TCRdb keeps only in-frame clones here, not all; method: immunoSEQ multiplex PCR. The sample consists of fewer than 85,000 clones, roughly 92% of them appearing once. This sequence originates from a female donor in good health, enrolled as a control in a pregnancy study. The sample here was peripheral blood, taken in the third trimester of pregnancy.

This CDR3 is CASSPSGGAGTDTQYF. As DNA, the CDR3 is TGTGCCAGCAGCCCTAGCGGGGGGGCCGGGACAGATACGCAGTATTTT. The chain joins TRBV28 to TRBJ2-3; TRBD2 agrees at 12 bases. The V gene end was trimmed by 6 bases and the J gene end by 3 bases; junction bases not matched to a gene: 7. The CDR3 spans 16 residues. Germline V gene data show CDR1 as MDHEN and CDR2 as SYDVKM.